The rows below give T cell receptor beta chains drawn from one sample of a study of shared clonotypes between healthy human individuals. Only in-frame clones appear in the TCRdb table, and some are missing; sequencing was by immunoSEQ multiplex PCR. The repertoire has about 2.1 million clones, around 95% of them found once; the top ten carry less than 2%. Sequencing input: naive CD8+ T cells from PBMCs. These receptors were collected from a young man in good health. Some clones in this sample may be carry-over from other donors' samples. CDR3s include the opening cysteine and the closing phenylalanine or tryptophan. Fields, in order: D gene, J gene, V gene, clone size, CDR3 length, CDR3 protein, CDR3 DNA. The D gene is left open where the match is weak. Clone sizes are given selectively: once, few, many, or a class where the clone is expanded.

d_gene: TRBD2
j_gene: TRBJ2-2
v_gene: TRBV27
abundance: -
len: 18
CDR3aa: CASSLSAASGSITGELFF
CDR3nt: TGTGCCAGCAGTTTATCGGCCGCTAGCGGGAGTATAACCGGGGAGCTGTTTTTT

d_gene: -
j_gene: TRBJ2-7
v_gene: TRBV5-1
abundance: -
len: 16
CDR3aa: CASSLAELAVDYEQYF
CDR3nt: TGCGCCAGCAGCTTGGCCGAACTAGCCGTAGACTACGAGCAGTACTTC

d_gene: -
j_gene: TRBJ2-5
v_gene: TRBV15
abundance: -
len: 14
CDR3aa: CATGGTYIGETQYF
CDR3nt: TGTGCCACCGGGGGGACTTACATAGGAGAGACCCAGTACTTC

d_gene: -
j_gene: TRBJ1-1
v_gene: TRBV21-1
abundance: -
len: 18
CDR3aa: CASSLKMRAGSGYTEAFF
CDR3nt: TGTGCCAGCAGCTTGAAAATGAGGGCAGGGTCGGGTTACACTGAAGCTTTCTTT

d_gene: -
j_gene: TRBJ2-1
v_gene: TRBV4-3
abundance: -
len: 14
CDR3aa: CASSQDWAGLEQFF
CDR3nt: TGCGCCAGCAGCCAAGATTGGGCAGGGCTTGAGCAGTTCTTC

d_gene: -
j_gene: TRBJ1-4
v_gene: TRBV19
abundance: once
len: 16
CDR3aa: CASSSRRPTTNEKLFF
CDR3nt: TGTGCCAGTAGTTCCAGACGGCCTACGACTAATGAAAAACTGTTTTTT

d_gene: TRBD1
j_gene: TRBJ1-2
v_gene: TRBV27
abundance: -
len: 15
CDR3aa: CASSPLTGVYYGYTF
CDR3nt: TGTGCCAGCAGTCCGTTGACAGGGGTCTACTATGGCTACACCTTC

d_gene: -
j_gene: TRBJ1-2
v_gene: TRBV6-5
abundance: -
len: 16
CDR3aa: CASSYSRFPANYGYTF
CDR3nt: TGTGCCAGCAGTTACTCGAGGTTTCCGGCGAACTATGGCTACACCTTC

d_gene: TRBD1
j_gene: TRBJ2-7
v_gene: TRBV29-1
abundance: -
len: 13
CDR3aa: CSVAGGEIYEQYF
CDR3nt: TGCAGCGTTGCAGGGGGCGAAATCTACGAGCAGTACTTC

d_gene: TRBD1
j_gene: TRBJ1-1
v_gene: TRBV28
abundance: -
len: 13
CDR3aa: CASSSDRATEAFF
CDR3nt: TGTGCCAGCAGCTCGGACAGGGCCACTGAAGCTTTCTTT

d_gene: -
j_gene: TRBJ2-3
v_gene: TRBV27
abundance: -
len: 14
CDR3aa: CASRRGFGSDTQYF
CDR3nt: TGTGCCAGCCGAAGGGGGTTTGGATCAGATACGCAGTATTTT

d_gene: -
j_gene: TRBJ2-1
v_gene: TRBV29-1
abundance: -
len: 13
CDR3aa: CSVEGRELPEQFF
CDR3nt: TGCAGCGTTGAAGGCAGGGAGCTTCCCGAGCAGTTCTTC

d_gene: -
j_gene: TRBJ2-3
v_gene: TRBV13
abundance: once
len: 14
CDR3aa: CASSPGGRTDTQYF
CDR3nt: TGTGCCAGCAGCCCTGGGGGGCGCACAGATACGCAGTATTTT